The text below deals with one T cell receptor beta chain. This table comes from immunoSEQ multiplex PCR, and its TCRdb copy is limited to in-frame clones, with some not included. The sample includes around 70,000 clones, around 90% seen only once; the top ten take approximately 7.5%. CDR3 length equals 19 residues. The ends lost 0 bases at V and 4 bases at J; junction bases unmatched: 9. CDR1 is SGDLS and CDR2 is YYNGEE in the germline V gene. The entry originates in a study of blood T cell repertoires in COVID-19. Study at large: Sources were T cells, B-cell-depleted T cells, or PBMCs; the material itself was cDNA or gDNA.

The clonotype originates from a human donor in a cohort sampled during active COVID-19. The gene calls are TRBV9 and TRBJ2-1; TRBD2 matches 14 bases. Input material: peripheral blood. The CDR3 loop is CASSVGLAGGPPLYNEQFF. CDR3 DNA: TGTGCCAGCAGCGTAGGACTAGCGGGAGGGCCCCCGCTTTACAATGAGCAGTTCTTC. Filled out from reference TRBV9 and TRBJ2-1, the complete variable domain reads DSGVTQTPKHLITATGQRVTLRCSPRSGDLSVYWYQQSLDQGLQFLIQYYNGEERAKGNILERFSAQQFPDLHSELNLSSLELGDSALYFCASSVGLAGGPPLYNEQFFGPGTRLTVL.